The 4 T cell receptor beta chains presented below share a single source sample, sequenced in a study of monozygotic twins with inflammatory bowel disease. TCRdb reprocessed the 5' RACE reads and stores each CDR3 protein as one record, lacking DNA. The listing contains roughly 100,000 distinct CDR3 sequences. Material for sequencing was blood. The receptors were sampled from a human donor with ulcerative colitis or Crohn's disease, or a healthy co-twin of an affected twin (not recorded which).

The rearrangement links TRBV5-1 to TRBJ1-3. CDR1 and CDR2 from the germline V gene are SGHRS and YFSETQ. CDR3 length equals 14 residues. The CDR3 sequence: CASSTGGQLDTIYF.

The CDR3 here is CSGLAGDRPRNEQFF. The V call is TRBV29-1, the J call TRBJ2-1; TCRdb indicates TRBD2, and absent DNA this call remains unverified. Germline CDR1 SQVTM, CDR2 ANQGSEA. CDR3 length: 15 residues.

The chain uses TRBV5-1 and TRBJ2-3. The CDR3 totals 15 residues. Germline lookup yields CDR1 SGHRS and CDR2 YFSETQ. CDR3 in amino acids: CASSLRGLSTDTQYF.

The chain couples TRBV6-2 or TRBV6-3 to TRBJ2-1; TCRdb's D call, TRBD1, is unchecked because there is no DNA. CDR1 is MNHEY and CDR2 is SVGEGT in the germline V gene. The CDR3 runs to 15 residues. The CDR3 here is CASSYPWGAHNEQFF.